This TCR beta chain was obtained from a study of molecular identifiers for immune sequencing clone quantification. For the study at large: RNA from around 18,000 or 91,000 naive CD8 cells was split five ways in replicates, with four sequenced.

With regard to this clonotype: A single base separates this from a much larger clone, so it may be a read error.

V was cut by 1 base and J by 9 bases, with 16 bases left in between. CDR1 SEHNR and CDR2 FQNEAQ come from the germline V gene (reference sequence). The CDR3 sequence is 14 residues long. TCRdb processed the PCR reads anew with MiXCR; each CDR3 protein has one entry. In the table there are 600,000 to 650,000 distinct CDR3 sequences, 15% to 20% of which are singletons. The receptor was derived from a human donor in good health. Some libraries in this study had Jurkat cell RNA spiked in. Sequencing was performed on naive CD8+ T cells from blood, with Jurkat cell RNA spiked in. Subset specified: FACS-sorted CD8+CD4-CCR7+CD45RA+ naive T cells. The J gene is TRBJ2-7, the V gene TRBV7-9; D possibly uses TRBD1 or TRBD2 (5 bases each). CDR3 protein: CASSLGREFHVQYF. The CDR3 DNA reads TGTGCCAGCAGCTTAGGCAGGGAGTTTCACGTGCAGTACTTC.